The next 20 T cell receptor beta chains were all read from a single sample in a study of breast tumors, draining lymph nodes, adjacent tissues. TCRdb redid the calling of the multiplex PCR reads with MiXCR, one entry per CDR3 protein. The sample has nearly 110,000 distinct CDR3 sequences; about 30% are singletons. Samples came from axillary lymph nodes draining the breast cancer. Sequencing was done on a sample of axillary lymph node tissue. These receptor sequences come from a female donor with breast cancer. Some clones in this sample may be carry-over from other donors' samples.

This clonotype was seen a few times. V usage is TRBV2 and J usage is TRBJ1-1; 7 bases agree with TRBD1. The V segment lost 5 bases and the J segment 2 bases; nucleotides outside the gene matches: 8. This CDR3 is built from 15 residues. Germline V CDR1 and CDR2: SNHLY, FYNNEI. The chain's CDR3 is CASSSGTARNTEAFF. Here the CDR3 DNA reads TGTGCCAGCAGTTCTGGGACAGCGAGAAACACTGAAGCTTTCTTT.

This clonotype was counted at least ten times. This chain joins TRBV9 and TRBJ2-2, with D hard to call. The germline V and J ends were trimmed by 3 bases and 4 bases, with 10 bases remaining between them. The CDR3 has 14 residues. Germline assignment: CDR1 SGDLS and CDR2 YYNGEE. CDR3 coding DNA: TGTGCCAGCAGCGAGGGAACTTTCACCGGGGAGCTGTTTTTT. It translates to CASSEGTFTGELFF.

This clonotype was counted at least ten times. V and J are TRBV6-5 and TRBJ2-6, with D unclear. The V end was cut by 2 bases, the J end by 12 bases, with 17 bases between. The germline V gene has CDR1 MNHEY and CDR2 SVGAGI. This CDR3 has 15 residues. The CDR3: CASSYNGLTPLVLTF. CDR3 DNA sequence: TGTGCCAGCAGTTACAACGGCCTGACTCCCCTCGTCCTGACTTTC.

CDR3 residues: CSARYPGLAGETQYF. DNA for the CDR3: TGCAGTGCTAGATACCCGGGACTAGCTGGGGAGACCCAGTACTTC. The rearrangement joins TRBV20-1 to TRBJ2-5, with 9 bases matching TRBD2. The CDR3 extends over 15 amino acids. Trimming removed 2 bases from V and 5 bases from J; junction bases left unmatched: 9. CDR1 and CDR2 (germline): DFQATT, SNEGSKA (reference sequence).

This clonotype was seen many times. V is TRBV28 and J is TRBJ1-2; the D is unclear. CDR1 MDHEN and CDR2 SYDVKM come from the germline V gene. V was clipped by 4 bases and J by 4 bases, with 7 bases between them. The CDR3 is made up of 12 amino acids. DNA for the CDR3: TGTGCCAGCAGTTCCAGAGTCTATGGCTACACCTTC. This codes for CASSSRVYGYTF.

This clonotype was observed a few times. A much larger clone is a single base away; this may be a read error. The rearrangement joins TRBV7-2 to TRBJ2-1; 11 nucleotides agree with TRBD2. The CDR3 length is 18 residues. V lost 4 bases and J lost 8; bases outside the gene matches: 16. The germline CDR1 and CDR2 sequences are SGHTA and FQGNSA. The CDR3 spells CASSSASGGFLVRHEQFF. CDR3 sequence (DNA): TGTGCCAGCAGCTCGGCTAGCGGGGGGTTTTTGGTCCGACATGAGCAGTTCTTC. Together with reference TRBV7-2 and TRBJ2-1, the CDR3 gives the full variable domain: GAGVSQSPSNKVTEKGKDVELRCDPISGHTALYWYRQSLGQGLEFLIYFQGNSAPDKSGLPSDRFSAERTGGSVSTLTIQRTQQEDSAVYLCASSSASGGFLVRHEQFFGPGTRLTVL.

Ten or more counts support this clonotype. The chain recombines TRBV3-1 with TRBJ2-3; D gene unclear. V lost 0 bases and J lost 9, with 13 bases in between. The CDR3 is made up of 14 amino acids. Germline lookup yields CDR1 LGHDT and CDR2 YNNKEL (reference sequence). The CDR3 sequence is CASSQDLSRPTQYF. CDR3 nucleotides: TGTGCCAGCAGCCAAGATCTGAGCCGCCCGACGCAGTATTTT.

V is TRBV7-3 and J is TRBJ2-3, with D perhaps assigned TRBD1 or TRBD2 (6 bases each). CDR3 length: 13 residues. Germline lookup yields CDR1 SGHTA and CDR2 FQGTGA. The V end lost 6 bases, the J end lost 1 base, and 8 bases lay between the germline ends. The CDR3 bases are TGTGCCAGCAGTAGGGGGGGCACAGATACGCAGTATTTT. The encoded protein is CASSRGGTDTQYF.

This clonotype was counted once. The genes are TRBV2 and TRBJ2-7; D is unresolved. Germline-derived CDR1 and CDR2 are SNHLY and FYNNEI. V lost 1 base and J lost 2, with 12 bases in between. CDR3 length: 15 residues. CDR3 sequence reads: CASSEGRPITYEQYF. DNA for the CDR3: TGTGCCAGCAGTGAAGGACGACCGATTACCTACGAGCAGTACTTC.

This clonotype was picked up many times. The gene calls are TRBV10-2 and TRBJ2-7; D ambiguous. The CDR3 is 13 residues long. The ends were cut back, 6 bases at V and 3 bases at J, with 12 bases in the middle. CDR1 is WSHSY, CDR2 SAAADI, per germline. The CDR3, as DNA: TGCGCCAGCAGAACCGGGTCGTACTACGAGCAGTACTTC. Its translation: CASRTGSYYEQYF.

This clonotype was picked up many times. V usage is TRBV20-1 and J usage is TRBJ2-7; D possibly uses TRBD1 or TRBD2 (5 bases each). The V end lost 3 bases, the J end lost 3 bases, and 9 bases lay between the germline ends. The germline V gene has CDR1 DFQATT and CDR2 SNEGSKA (reference sequence). The CDR3 runs 12 residues. The CDR3 bases are TGCAGTGCTAGGGGGACCAACTACGAGCAGTACTTC. The encoded protein is CSARGTNYEQYF.

This clonotype was found once. The chain joins TRBV9 to TRBJ2-3, with 11 bases matching TRBD2. The CDR3 runs to 19 residues. V lost 0 bases and J lost 6; bases outside the gene matches: 15. Germline CDR1 is SGDLS and CDR2 is YYNGEE. The CDR3 DNA follows: TGTGCCAGCAGCGTAGTCCCATTCCTAGCGGGGGGCCTGCAGGATACGCAGTATTTT. Its protein is CASSVVPFLAGGLQDTQYF.

In its sample, this clonotype was seen many times. V usage is TRBV4-3 and J usage is TRBJ2-1, with TRBD2 matching over 8 bases. There are 15 residues in the CDR3. V lost 0 bases, J lost 10 bases, and 8 bases stayed unmatched. Germline CDR1 LGHNA, CDR2 YSLEER. The CDR3 here is CASSQDWTSQGEQFF. The CDR3 DNA is TGCGCCAGCAGCCAAGACTGGACTAGCCAGGGAGAGCAGTTCTTC.

J is TRBJ1-5 and V is TRBV20-1, with unresolved D. V shed 3 bases and J shed 11 bases, with 17 bases lying between them. CDR1 DFQATT and CDR2 SNEGSKA come from the germline V gene (reference sequence). The CDR3 has 13 amino acids. DNA for the CDR3: TGCAGTGCTAGCGGGAGGCAGCAAGAGACCCAGCATTTT. This sequence encodes CSASGRQQETQHF.

This clonotype was counted many times. The V gene is TRBV12-5, the J gene TRBJ1-5, with 10 bases that match TRBD1. This CDR3 has 15 residues. CDR1 LGHNT and CDR2 FRNRAP come from the germline V gene. Losses at the gene ends were 4 bases for V and 2 bases for J; bases not matched to a gene: 2. CDR3 sequence (DNA): TGTGCTAGTGGTTGGGACAGGGGAGGCAATCAGCCCCAGCATTTT. Translating gives CASGWDRGGNQPQHF.

Of note for this clonotype: Because it lacks the conserved phenylalanine or tryptophan at the end, this CDR3 is likely a read error. This chain connects TRBV7-9 to TRBJ2-5; D not certain. The germline V gene has CDR1 SEHNR and CDR2 FQNEAQ (reference sequence). The CDR3 contains 15 residues. CDR3 in DNA: TGTGCCAGCAGCTCCCCTCTCGACCTGAAAGAGATCCAGTACTCC. It specifies CASSSPLDLKEIQYS.

This clonotype was found many times. The chain employs TRBV11-2 and TRBJ2-7; no reliable D call. This CDR3 is 15 amino acids long. Germline loops: CDR1 SGHAT, CDR2 FQNNGV. V was trimmed by 1 base and J by 4 bases, leaving 14 bases between them. The CDR3 nucleotides read TGTGCCAGCAGCTTAGGGCCGGCTGTAATGTACGAGCAGTACTTC. Amino acid sequence: CASSLGPAVMYEQYF.

This clonotype came up a few times. The rearrangement joins TRBV6-4 to TRBJ1-3; TRBD1 might be the D (5 bases). The CDR3 runs 16 residues. From germline, CDR1 is MRHNA and CDR2 SNTAGT. Trimming shortened V by 4 bases and J by 2 bases, and 15 bases separated the two germline ends. CDR3 region: CASSARGDVAGNTIYF. The DNA of the CDR3 is TGTGCCAGCAGTGCTAGAGGGGACGTCGCTGGAAACACCATATATTTT.

This chain links TRBV7-2 with TRBJ1-5; D is uncertain. CDR3 length equals 14 residues. V was pared by 2 bases and J by 11 bases, with 16 bases between. Germline CDR1 reads SGHTA; CDR2 reads FQGNSA. CDR3 in amino acids: CASSLRRYGETQHF. The DNA of the CDR3 is TGTGCCAGCAGCTTACGGCGGTATGGGGAGACCCAGCATTTT.

This clonotype appeared a single time. Relative to the germline gene, one junction end is altered; a read error may explain this. V and J are TRBV11-1 and TRBJ2-7, with D possibly matching TRBD1 (6 bases). The CDR3 spans 15 residues. From germline, CDR1 is SGHAT and CDR2 FQDESV (reference sequence). CDR3 DNA sequence: TGTGCCGGCAGCTTAGCGCAAACAGGGCGAGACGAGCAGTACTTC. It yields the protein CAGSLAQTGRDEQYF.